This T cell receptor (beta chain) was identified in a study of graft-versus-host responses after intestinal transplantation. As for the study in general: Anti-thymocyte globulin induction, then tacrolimus and steroids for roughly 3 years, went to all recipients. The study's findings and limits: The study associated peak circulating GvH clone levels with early post-transplant HvG declines. Allografts of patients with graft-donor T cell macrochimerism showed high graft-versus-host to host-versus-graft clone ratios. Recipient marrow harbored GvH clones, some of which surfaced first in ileum or blood.

Here immunoSEQ multiplex PCR was the method, and the copy in TCRdb shows in-frame clones only, minus some. Of roughly 120,000 clones in the sample, approximately 90% are singletons; the top ten hold roughly 0.2%. V trimming: 7 bases; J trimming: 6 bases; junction bases outside the gene matches: 9. The germline V gene has CDR1 SQVTM and CDR2 ANQGSEA. This CDR3 is built from 13 residues. Remarks on this clone: Its matching antigen is unknown.

This receptor was taken from a human donor who received an intestinal transplant. Source: unstimulated CD4+ T cells sorted from spleen or lymph node cells, taken before intestinal transplant. V is TRBV29-1 and J is TRBJ2-3; 8 bases fit TRBD2. Here the CDR3 DNA reads TGCAGCGCCCAACCCGGGGGGGAGGATACGCAGTATTTT. It specifies CSAQPGGEDTQYF.